The 15 T cell receptor beta chains below all came from one sample that was sequenced in a study of blood T cell repertoires in COVID-19 (TCRdb year 2020). Library preparation used the immunoSEQ multiplex PCR assay. Here the immuneACCESS table is served through TCRdb, limited to in-frame sequences with V and J called. Missing clones are a known gap in these copies; in checked studies unresolved V genes cover under half, and the rest lacks a known reason. In this sample the table shows around 200,000 clones, about four fifths of which occur a single time. The ten largest clones take up roughly 10% of the sample. The source material was peripheral blood. The origin of the receptors is a woman older than 75 with acute or convalescent COVID-19.

This chain links TRBV3-1 (or the pseudogene TRBV3-2) with TRBJ1-4, with 7 nucleotides matching TRBD1. J was trimmed by 8 bases and V by 0 bases; bases with no gene match: 6. Germline V lookup: CDR1 LGHDT, CDR2 YNNKEL (reference sequence). The CDR3 covers 15 residues. The CDR3 protein is CASSQDRDRGEKLFF. The CDR3 bases are TGTGCCAGCAGCCAAGATAGGGACAGAGGGGAAAAACTGTTTTTT.

The chain carries TRBV6-2 or TRBV6-3 and TRBJ2-1; D perhaps matches TRBD2 (6 bases). The CDR3 loop spans 13 amino acids. The germline V and J ends were trimmed by 2 bases and 9 bases, with 11 bases remaining between them. CDR1 is MNHEY and CDR2 is SVGEGT in the germline V gene. The CDR3 nucleotides are TGTGCCAGCAGTTACGAGGAGGGTACTGAGCAGTTCTTC. Protein product: CASSYEEGTEQFF.

The rearrangement links TRBV10-3 to TRBJ1-2, with D hard to call. The CDR3 spans 15 residues. The germline gives CDR1 ENHRY, CDR2 SYGVKD. V shed 4 bases and J shed 0 bases, with 12 bases lying between them. The CDR3 region has the DNA TGTGCCATCAGTGGTAAGACATACCCTAACTATGGCTACACCTTC. This gives the protein CAISGKTYPNYGYTF.

This chain joins TRBV4-1 and TRBJ1-5, with unresolved D. The germline gives CDR1 MGHRA, CDR2 YSYEKL. V lost 1 base, J lost 6 bases, and 13 bases lay in between. The CDR3 runs 15 residues. CDR3 sequence: CASSQGQDFAQPQHF. As DNA, the CDR3 is TGCGCCAGCAGCCAAGGGCAGGATTTCGCTCAGCCCCAGCATTTT.

The V call is TRBV15, the J call TRBJ1-2; possibly TRBD1 for D (6 bases). Looked up from germline, CDR1 is LNHNV and CDR2 is YYDKDF (reference sequence). Trimming stripped 2 bases from V and 7 bases from J, with 17 bases between. The CDR3 length is 15 residues. The DNA of the CDR3 is TGTGCCACCAGCAGAAGCGATGGGGGCTCAAGTGGCTACACCTTC. Translating gives CATSRSDGGSSGYTF.

This clone has just one count. The chain links TRBV18 to TRBJ1-1; D unresolved. Looked up from germline, CDR1 is KGHSH and CDR2 is LQKENI. Trimming removed 0 bases from V and 11 bases from J, with 13 bases in between. This CDR3 is 13 amino acids long. The CDR3 coding sequence is TGTGCCAGCTCACCACCTTCGACAAGTGGGGCTTTCTTT. Translated, it gives CASSPPSTSGAFF.

The chain links TRBV5-1 to TRBJ2-3, with 7 bases that match TRBD2. Trimming removed 0 bases from V and 2 bases from J; junction bases left unmatched: 6. This CDR3 spans 16 amino acids. Per germline, CDR1 SGHRS and CDR2 YFSETQ. DNA of the CDR3: TGCGCCAGCAGCTTGGGGACTAGTGCGGACACAGATACGCAGTATTTT. It encodes CASSLGTSADTDTQYF. The entire variable domain, with the rest obtained from reference TRBV5-1 and TRBJ2-3, is as follows: KAGVTQTPRYLIKTRGQQVTLSCSPISGHRSVSWYQQTPGQGLQFLFEYFSETQRNKGNFPGRFSGRQFSNSRSEMNVSTLELGDSALYLCASSLGTSADTDTQYFGPGTRLTVL.

The V gene is TRBV19, the J gene TRBJ1-3, with D perhaps TRBD1 (6 bases). The CDR3 is made up of 15 amino acids. CDR1 is LNHDA, CDR2 SQIVND, per germline (reference sequence). Trimming removed 4 bases from V and 2 bases from J, with 12 bases in between. DNA of the CDR3: TGTGCCAGTAGTACCGCAGGGGATGCTGGAAACACCATATATTTT. This gives the protein CASSTAGDAGNTIYF.

Turning to this clone: The junction shows a germline mismatch at one end, possibly a read error. The chain combines TRBV3-1 (or the pseudogene TRBV3-2) with TRBJ2-2; D ambiguous. CDR3 length: 14 residues. Germline CDR1 reads LGHDT; CDR2 reads YNNKEL (reference sequence). The DNA for the CDR3 is TGTGCCAGCAGCAAAGACACGAACACCGGGGAGCTGTTTTTT. It is translated as CASSKDTNTGELFF.

This chain joins TRBV6-5 and TRBJ2-6; D is undetermined. This CDR3 region has 14 residues. Germline CDR1 reads MNHEY; CDR2 reads SVGAGI. Deletions cut 7 bases from V and 0 bases from J, with 7 bases between. As DNA, the CDR3 is TGTGCCAGCAATCCAGACTCTGGGGCCAACGTCCTGACTTTC. It codes for CASNPDSGANVLTF.

This sequence joins TRBV14 and TRBJ1-1; D is possibly TRBD1 (6 bases). Trimming pared 2 bases from V and 7 bases from J, leaving 17 bases between. The germline V gene has CDR1 SGHDN and CDR2 FVKESK. The CDR3 has 15 residues. The CDR3 loop reads CASSQKVGGLIEAFF. The CDR3 nucleotides are TGTGCCAGCAGCCAAAAGGTCGGGGGGCTTATTGAAGCTTTCTTT.

This clone was observed a single time. This sequence joins TRBV18 and TRBJ1-1, with no clear D. This CDR3 is 13 amino acids long. Trimming removed 1 base from V and 4 bases from J, with 7 bases in between. CDR1 and CDR2 (germline): KGHSH, LQKENI. CDR3 DNA: TGTGCCAGCTCACCACGTACCGGCACTGAAGCTTTCTTT. Translating it yields CASSPRTGTEAFF. The full variable domain, its missing parts supplied by reference TRBV18 and TRBJ1-1, is NAGVMQNPRHLVRRRGQEARLRCSPMKGHSHVYWYRQLPEEGLKFMVYLQKENIIDESGMPKERFSAEFPKEGPSILRIQQVVRGDSAAYFCASSPRTGTEAFFGQGTRLTVV.

This clone was recorded once. The V and J genes are TRBV19 and TRBJ2-3; D is uncertain. CDR1 LNHDA and CDR2 SQIVND come from the germline V gene (reference sequence). The CDR3 runs 14 residues. V was shortened by 9 bases and J by 1 base, with 14 bases between the two germline ends. The CDR3 region has the DNA TGTGCCAGCCGCGCCGGTCGAGGCACAGATACGCAGTATTTT. It is translated as CASRAGRGTDTQYF.

In DNA, the CDR3 is TGTGCCAGCAGCCCTGGTGTCGGGAATGGCTACACCTTC. Its protein is CASSPGVGNGYTF. The chain employs TRBV12-3 or TRBV12-4 and TRBJ1-2; the D is unclear. This CDR3 has 13 residues. V dropped 6 bases and J dropped 6 bases, with 14 bases sitting between them.

The chain recombines TRBV19 with TRBJ2-7; D perhaps matches TRBD1 (6 bases). This CDR3 has 14 amino acids. Trimming shortened V by 7 bases and J by 0 bases, and 13 bases separated the two germline ends. Per the germline V gene, CDR1 is LNHDA and CDR2 is SQIVND (reference sequence). In DNA, the CDR3 is TGTGCCAGTAATCCCAGGGGTCGCTCCTACGAGCAGTACTTC. Its translation is CASNPRGRSYEQYF.